Listed here are 7 T cell receptor beta chains from one sample, sequenced in a study of blood T cell repertoires in COVID-19. Produced via immunoSEQ multiplex PCR; TCRdb's table is partial and in-frame only. The table includes around 60,000 clones, about 85% detected once. Sequenced material: peripheral blood. These receptors were obtained from a woman of 80 years or more with acute or convalescent COVID-19.

The chain joins TRBV3-1 (or the pseudogene TRBV3-2) to TRBJ2-7; TRBD1 matches at 7 bases. J gave up 1 base and V 4 bases, and 4 bases lay outside the gene matches. This CDR3 spans 14 amino acids. CDR1 and CDR2 from the germline V gene are LGHDT and YNNKEL (reference sequence). CDR3 protein: CASSPLTGSYEQYF. CDR3 coding DNA: TGTGCCAGCAGCCCTTTGACAGGGTCCTACGAGCAGTACTTC.

The V call is TRBV29-1, the J call TRBJ1-3; the D is unclear. The CDR3 loop spans 11 amino acids. Germline lookup yields CDR1 SQVTM and CDR2 ANQGSEA. Trimming pared 3 bases from V and 4 bases from J, leaving 4 bases between. CDR3: CSVDRGNTIYF. The CDR3 DNA reads as TGCAGCGTTGACAGAGGAAACACCATATATTTT.

The chain uses TRBV12-3 or TRBV12-4 and TRBJ1-2; D unclear. There are 13 residues in the CDR3. The V gene lost 6 bases and the J gene lost 4 bases, with 12 bases spanning the gap. The CDR3 is CASRPTVSYGYTF. Written as DNA, the CDR3 is TGTGCCAGCAGGCCGACTGTGAGCTATGGCTACACCTTC.

The chain carries TRBV7-9 and TRBJ2-7, with 8 bases fitting TRBD2. Germline V gives CDR1 SEHNR, CDR2 FQNEAQ (reference sequence). The CDR3 is made up of 15 amino acids. V lost 5 bases, J lost 4 bases, and 10 bases stayed unmatched. CDR3 amino acids: CASSPLGGASYEQYF. The CDR3 nucleotides read TGTGCCAGCAGCCCCCTCGGGGGGGCCTCTTACGAGCAGTACTTC.

The genes are TRBV11-2 and TRBJ1-1; the match to TRBD1 covers 7 bases. CDR1 and CDR2 (germline): SGHAT, FQNNGV. The CDR3 contains 14 residues. V gave up 3 bases and J gave up 8 bases; unmatched junction bases: 9. The DNA of the CDR3 is TGTGCCAGCAGCTTGGGGGCAGGGGGACGAGAAGCTTTCTTT. It is translated as CASSLGAGGREAFF.

J is TRBJ2-6 and V is TRBV6-5; tentatively, D is TRBD1 (5 bases). Looked up from germline, CDR1 is MNHEY and CDR2 is SVGAGI. The germline V and J ends were trimmed by 8 bases and 7 bases, with 12 bases remaining between them. This CDR3 has 13 residues. CDR3 nucleotide sequence: TGTGCCAGCCGTTTTCAGGGAGCCAACGTCCTGACTTTC. Translating it yields CASRFQGANVLTF.

The gene calls are TRBV5-4 and TRBJ2-2, with D possibly being TRBD2 (6 bases). V shed 1 base and J shed 5 bases, with 12 bases lying between them. The CDR3 covers 15 residues. Germline values: CDR1 SGHNT, CDR2 YYREEE (reference sequence). In nucleotides, the CDR3 is TGTGCCAGCAGCTTGCTTCCGGGGGTGACCGGGGAGCTGTTTTTT. It encodes CASSLLPGVTGELFF.